This T cell receptor beta chain emerged from a study of T-cell memory formation after mild COVID-19. Across the whole study: TCR clustering was largely donor specific. Study-level points and caveats: CD8+ contracting clones occupied EMRA, while CD4+ ones occupied mainly CM and EM. The authors left the SARS-CoV-2 specificity of second-wave clones peaking on day 37 unconfirmed.

From germline, CDR1 is SGHAT and CDR2 FQNNGV. Trimming removed 7 bases from V and 6 bases from J, with 16 bases in between. This CDR3 contains 14 residues. UMIs and sample barcodes were carried by the TCR alpha and TCR beta cDNA libraries that 5'RACE produced using constant-segment primers. TCRdb ran MiXCR on the 5' RACE reads and lists one entry per CDR3 protein. Of 110,000 or so distinct CDR3 sequences listed, 20% to 25% are singletons. To note about this clonotype: Antigen specificity is unknown.

The V and J genes are TRBV11-2 and TRBJ2-1; perhaps TRBD1 as D (6 bases). Sequencing used PBMCs or a T cell subset sorted from them (not recorded which). The sequence was collected from a man aged 18 to 29 who had mild COVID-19 (a few samples of this study predate the infection). Cell type and time point are not known. The CDR3 region has the DNA TGTGCCAGCAAAGGGTACAGGGTAGTCAATGAGCAGTTCTTC. As protein: CASKGYRVVNEQFF.